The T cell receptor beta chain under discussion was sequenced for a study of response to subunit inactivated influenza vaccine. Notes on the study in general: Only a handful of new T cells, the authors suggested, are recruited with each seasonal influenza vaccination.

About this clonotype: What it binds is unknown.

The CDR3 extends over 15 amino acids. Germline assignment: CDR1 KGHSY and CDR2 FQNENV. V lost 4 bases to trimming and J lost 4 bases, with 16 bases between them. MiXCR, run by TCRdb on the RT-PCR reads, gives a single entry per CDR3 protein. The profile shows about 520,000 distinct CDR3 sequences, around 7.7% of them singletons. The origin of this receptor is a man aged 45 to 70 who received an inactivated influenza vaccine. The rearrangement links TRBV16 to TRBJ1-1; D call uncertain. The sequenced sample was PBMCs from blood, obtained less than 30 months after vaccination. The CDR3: CASSPRGAEGTEAFF. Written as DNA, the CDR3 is TGTGCCAGCAGCCCACGCGGTGCAGAGGGCACTGAAGCTTTCTTT. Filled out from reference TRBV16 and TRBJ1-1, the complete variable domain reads GEEVAQTPKHLVRGEGQKAKLYCAPIKGHSYVFWYQQVLKNEFKFLISFQNENVFDETGMPKERFSAKCLPNSPCSLEIQATKLEDSAVYFCASSPRGAEGTEAFFGQGTRLTVV.